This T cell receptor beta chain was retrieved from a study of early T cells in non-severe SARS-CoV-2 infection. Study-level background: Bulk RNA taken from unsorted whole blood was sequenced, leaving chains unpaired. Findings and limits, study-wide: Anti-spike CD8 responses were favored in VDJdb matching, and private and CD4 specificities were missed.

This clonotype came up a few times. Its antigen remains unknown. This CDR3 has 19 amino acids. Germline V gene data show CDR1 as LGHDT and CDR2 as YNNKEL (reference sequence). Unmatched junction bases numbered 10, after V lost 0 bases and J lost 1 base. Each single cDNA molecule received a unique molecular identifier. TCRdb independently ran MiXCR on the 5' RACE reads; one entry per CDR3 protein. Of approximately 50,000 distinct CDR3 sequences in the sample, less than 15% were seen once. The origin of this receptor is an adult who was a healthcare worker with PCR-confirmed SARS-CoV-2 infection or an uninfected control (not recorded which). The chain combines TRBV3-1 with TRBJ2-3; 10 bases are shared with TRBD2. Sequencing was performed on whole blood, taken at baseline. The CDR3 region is CASSQDLGLAGAGTDTQYF. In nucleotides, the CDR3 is TGTGCCAGCAGCCAAGACTTAGGCCTAGCGGGAGCTGGCACAGATACGCAGTATTTT.